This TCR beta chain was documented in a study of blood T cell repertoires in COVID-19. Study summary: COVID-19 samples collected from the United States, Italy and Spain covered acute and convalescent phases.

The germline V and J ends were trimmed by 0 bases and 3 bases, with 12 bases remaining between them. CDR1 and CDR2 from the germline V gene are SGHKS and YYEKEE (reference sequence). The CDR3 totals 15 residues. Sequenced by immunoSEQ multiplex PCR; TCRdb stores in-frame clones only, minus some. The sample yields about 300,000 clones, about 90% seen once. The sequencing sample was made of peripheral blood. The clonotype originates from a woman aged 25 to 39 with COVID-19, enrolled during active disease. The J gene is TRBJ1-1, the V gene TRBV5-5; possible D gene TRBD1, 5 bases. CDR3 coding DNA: TGTGCCAGCAGCTTGGAGACGACAGCCTACACTGAAGCTTTCTTT. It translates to CASSLETTAYTEAFF.